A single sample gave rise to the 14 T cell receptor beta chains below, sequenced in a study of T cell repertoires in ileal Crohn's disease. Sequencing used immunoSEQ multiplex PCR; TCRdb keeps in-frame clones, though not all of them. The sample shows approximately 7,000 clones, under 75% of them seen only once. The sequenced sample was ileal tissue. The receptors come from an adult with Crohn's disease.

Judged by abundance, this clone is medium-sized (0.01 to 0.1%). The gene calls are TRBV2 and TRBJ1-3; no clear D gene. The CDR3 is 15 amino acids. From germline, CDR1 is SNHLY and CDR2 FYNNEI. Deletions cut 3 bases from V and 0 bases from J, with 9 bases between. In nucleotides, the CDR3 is TGTGCCAGCAGTGACAGTACCTTCTCTGGAAACACCATATATTTT. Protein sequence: CASSDSTFSGNTIYF.

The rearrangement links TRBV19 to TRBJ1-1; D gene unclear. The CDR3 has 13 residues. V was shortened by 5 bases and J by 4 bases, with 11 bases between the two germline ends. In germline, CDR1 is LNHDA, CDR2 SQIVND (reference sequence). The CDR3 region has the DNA TGTGCCAGTAGTCCTCACTCGAGCACTGAAGCTTTCTTT. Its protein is CASSPHSSTEAFF.

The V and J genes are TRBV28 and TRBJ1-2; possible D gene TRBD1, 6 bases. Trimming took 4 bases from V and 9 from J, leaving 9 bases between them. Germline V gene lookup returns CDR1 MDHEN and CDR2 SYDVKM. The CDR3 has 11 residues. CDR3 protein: CASSWTASYTF. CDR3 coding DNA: TGTGCCAGCAGTTGGACAGCCAGCTACACCTTC.

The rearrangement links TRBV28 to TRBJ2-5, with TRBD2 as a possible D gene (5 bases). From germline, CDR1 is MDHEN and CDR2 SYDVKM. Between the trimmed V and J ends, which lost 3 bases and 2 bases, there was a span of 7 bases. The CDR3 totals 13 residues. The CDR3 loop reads CASSFPGQETQYF. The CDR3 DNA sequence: TGTGCCAGCAGTTTCCCGGGGCAAGAGACCCAGTACTTC.

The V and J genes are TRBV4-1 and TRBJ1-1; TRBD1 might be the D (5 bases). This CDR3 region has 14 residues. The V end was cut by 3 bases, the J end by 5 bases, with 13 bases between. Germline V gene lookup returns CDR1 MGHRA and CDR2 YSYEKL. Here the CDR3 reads CASSHPQGKTEAFF. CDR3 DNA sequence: TGCGCCAGCAGCCATCCTCAGGGAAAAACTGAAGCTTTCTTT.

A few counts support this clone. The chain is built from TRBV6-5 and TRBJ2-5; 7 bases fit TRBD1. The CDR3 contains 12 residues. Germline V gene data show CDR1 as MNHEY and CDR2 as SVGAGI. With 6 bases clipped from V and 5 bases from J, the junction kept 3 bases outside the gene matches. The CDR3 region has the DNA TGTGCCAGCAGCCGACAGGGCGAGACCCAGTACTTC. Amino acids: CASSRQGETQYF.

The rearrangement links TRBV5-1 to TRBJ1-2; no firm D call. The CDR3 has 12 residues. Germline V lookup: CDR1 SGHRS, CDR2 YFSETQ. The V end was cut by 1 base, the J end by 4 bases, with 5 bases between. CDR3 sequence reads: CASSLSGYGYTF. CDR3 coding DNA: TGCGCCAGCAGCTTGTCCGGCTATGGCTACACCTTC.

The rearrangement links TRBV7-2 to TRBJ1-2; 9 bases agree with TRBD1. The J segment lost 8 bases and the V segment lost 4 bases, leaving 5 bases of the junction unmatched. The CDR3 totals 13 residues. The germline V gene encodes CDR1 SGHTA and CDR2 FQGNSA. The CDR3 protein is CASSSGQGQGYTF. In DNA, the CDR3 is TGTGCCAGCAGCTCAGGACAGGGGCAGGGCTACACCTTC.

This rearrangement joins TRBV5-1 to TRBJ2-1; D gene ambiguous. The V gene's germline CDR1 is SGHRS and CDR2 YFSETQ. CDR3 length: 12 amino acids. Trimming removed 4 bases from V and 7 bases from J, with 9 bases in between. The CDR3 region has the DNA TGCGCCAGCAGCATGACAAAAAATGAGCAGTTCTTC. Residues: CASSMTKNEQFF.

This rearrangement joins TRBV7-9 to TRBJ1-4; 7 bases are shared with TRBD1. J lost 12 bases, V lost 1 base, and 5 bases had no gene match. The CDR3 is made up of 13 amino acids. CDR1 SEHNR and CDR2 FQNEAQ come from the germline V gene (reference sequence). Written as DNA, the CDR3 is TGTGCCAGCAGCTTAGAAACAGGGGAAGAACTGTTTTTT. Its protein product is CASSLETGEELFF.

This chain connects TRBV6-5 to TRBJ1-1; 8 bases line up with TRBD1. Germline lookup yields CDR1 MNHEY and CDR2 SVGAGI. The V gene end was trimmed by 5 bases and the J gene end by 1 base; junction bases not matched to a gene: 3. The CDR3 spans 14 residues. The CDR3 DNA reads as TGTGCCAGCAGTCGGACAGGGACGAACACTGAAGCTTTCTTT. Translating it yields CASSRTGTNTEAFF.

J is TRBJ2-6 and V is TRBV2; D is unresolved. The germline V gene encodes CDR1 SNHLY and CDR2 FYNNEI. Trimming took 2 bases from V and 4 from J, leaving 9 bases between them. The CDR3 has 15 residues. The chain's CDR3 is CASSERGAGANVLTF. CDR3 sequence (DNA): TGTGCCAGCAGTGAACGAGGAGCCGGGGCCAACGTCCTGACTTTC. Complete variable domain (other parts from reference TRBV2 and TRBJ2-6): EPEVTQTPSHQVTQMGQEVILRCVPISNHLYFYWYRQILGQKVEFLVSFYNNEISEKSEIFDDQFSVERPDGSNFTLKIRSTKLEDSAMYFCASSERGAGANVLTFGAGSRLTVL.

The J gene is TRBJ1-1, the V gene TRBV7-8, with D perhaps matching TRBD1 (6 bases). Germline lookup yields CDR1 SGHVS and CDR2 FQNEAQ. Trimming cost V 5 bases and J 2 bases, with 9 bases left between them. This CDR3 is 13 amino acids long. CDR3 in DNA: TGTGCCAGCAGCCTACAGGGAAACACTGAAGCTTTCTTT. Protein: CASSLQGNTEAFF.

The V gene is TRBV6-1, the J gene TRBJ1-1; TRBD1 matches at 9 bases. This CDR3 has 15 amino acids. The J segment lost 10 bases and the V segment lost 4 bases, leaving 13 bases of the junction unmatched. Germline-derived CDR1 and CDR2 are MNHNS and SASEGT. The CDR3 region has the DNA TGTGCCAGCAGTGCTTTCGACAGGGGGGCTTGGGGAGCTTTCTTT. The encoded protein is CASSAFDRGAWGAFF.